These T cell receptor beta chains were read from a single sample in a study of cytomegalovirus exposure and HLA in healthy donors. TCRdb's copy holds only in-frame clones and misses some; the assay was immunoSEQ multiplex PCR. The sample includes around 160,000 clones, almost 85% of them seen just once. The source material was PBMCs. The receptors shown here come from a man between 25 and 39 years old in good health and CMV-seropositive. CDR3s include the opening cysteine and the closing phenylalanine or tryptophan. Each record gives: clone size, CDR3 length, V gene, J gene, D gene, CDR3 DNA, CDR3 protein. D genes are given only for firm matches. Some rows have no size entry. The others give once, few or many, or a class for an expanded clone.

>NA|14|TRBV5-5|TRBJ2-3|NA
TGTGCCAGCAGCTTCGACAGCCGCCCCAATACGCAGTATTTT
CASSFDSRPNTQYF
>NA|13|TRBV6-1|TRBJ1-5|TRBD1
TGTAGCATACGACAGGGTAGCAATCAGCCCCAGCATTTT
CSIRQGSNQPQHF
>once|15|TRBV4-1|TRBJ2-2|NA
TGCGCCAGCAGCCAAGACGCGGTTACCACCGGGGAGCTGTTTTTT
CASSQDAVTTGELFF
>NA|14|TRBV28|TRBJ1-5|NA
TGTGCCAGCAGTTCCCCTTCCCGGGGACAGCCCCAGCATTTT
CASSSPSRGQPQHF
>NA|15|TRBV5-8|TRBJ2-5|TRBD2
TGTGCCATCGGAGGACTAGCGGGAAACCAAGAGACCCAGTACTTC
CAIGGLAGNQETQYF
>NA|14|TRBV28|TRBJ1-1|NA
TGTGCCAGCAGTTTTGGACATCCGAACACTGAAGCTTTCTTT
CASSFGHPNTEAFF
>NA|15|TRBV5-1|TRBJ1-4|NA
TGCGCCAGCAGCTTGACCAGGGGAACTAATGAAAAACTGTTTTTT
CASSLTRGTNEKLFF
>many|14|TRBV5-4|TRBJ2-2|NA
TGTGCCAGCAGGGAAAACAGTGACACCGGGGAGCTGTTTTTT
CASRENSDTGELFF
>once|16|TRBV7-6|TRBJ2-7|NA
TGTGCCAGCAGCTTATGGGGGGAGCGCAAGGGGTACGAGCAGTACTTC
CASSLWGERKGYEQYF
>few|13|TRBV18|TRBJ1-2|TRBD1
TGTGCCAGCTCACCCGACAGGGGTGCTGGCTACACCTTC
CASSPDRGAGYTF
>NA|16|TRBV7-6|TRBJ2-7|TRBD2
TGTGCCAGCAGCTTAGTGGGACTAGCGGACTCCTACGAGCAGTACTTC
CASSLVGLADSYEQYF
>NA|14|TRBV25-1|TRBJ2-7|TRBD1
TGTGCCAGCAGCAGGGGGACAGGGACGGACGAGCAGTACTTC
CASSRGTGTDEQYF
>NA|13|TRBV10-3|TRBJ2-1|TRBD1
TGTGCCATCAGGCCGCCAGGGGGCCATGAGCAGTTCTTC
CAIRPPGGHEQFF
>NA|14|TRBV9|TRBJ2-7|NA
TGTGCCAGCAGCTCAGGGGACATCCCCTACGAGCAGTACTTC
CASSSGDIPYEQYF
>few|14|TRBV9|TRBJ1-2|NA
TGTGCCAGCAGCTCCGGGGGACCTAACTATGGCTACACCTTC
CASSSGGPNYGYTF
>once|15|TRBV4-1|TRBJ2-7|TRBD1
TGCGCCAGCAGCCAAGATCCAGGGGGCTCCTACGAGCAGTACTTC
CASSQDPGGSYEQYF
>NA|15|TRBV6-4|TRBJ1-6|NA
TGTGCCAGCAGTGACACTGCTGGGCAGCGGTCACCCCTCCACTTT
CASSDTAGQRSPLHF
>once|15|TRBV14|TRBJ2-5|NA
TGTGCCAGCAGCCAAGCCCCGGGGGACCAAGAGACCCAGTACTTC
CASSQAPGDQETQYF
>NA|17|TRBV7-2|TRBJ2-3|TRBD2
TGTGCCAGCAGCCCAGACGGGCGGGGGGCAGCCACAGATACGCAGTATTTT
CASSPDGRGAATDTQYF
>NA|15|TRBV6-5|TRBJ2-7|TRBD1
TGTGCCAGCAGTCCTACAGGGGCGCTCCGATACGAGCAGTACTTC
CASSPTGALRYEQYF
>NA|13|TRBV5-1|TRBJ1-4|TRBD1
TGCGCCAGCAGCCTGGACAGGGTGGGAAAACTGTTTTTT
CASSLDRVGKLFF
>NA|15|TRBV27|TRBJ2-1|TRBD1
TGTGCCAGCAGTATAGGACAGGGCCCCTACAATGAGCAGTTCTTC
CASSIGQGPYNEQFF
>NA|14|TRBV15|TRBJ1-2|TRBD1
TGTGCCACCACGATCTTAGGGACAGACTATGGCTACACCTTC
CATTILGTDYGYTF
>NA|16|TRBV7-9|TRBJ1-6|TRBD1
TGTGCCAGCAGCTCCACCATCCGGGACAGGGGTTCACCCCTCCACTTT
CASSSTIRDRGSPLHF
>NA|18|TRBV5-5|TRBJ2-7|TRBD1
TGTGCCAGCAGCTTGGGTTGGCCGGCCGGGACAGGGGAATCCGAGCAGTACTTC
CASSLGWPAGTGESEQYF
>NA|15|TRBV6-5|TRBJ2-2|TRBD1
TGTGCCAGCAGCAGGACAGGGGCTGGCACCGGGGAGCTGTTTTTT
CASSRTGAGTGELFF
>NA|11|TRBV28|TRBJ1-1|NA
TGTGCCAGCAGGCGCCTTACTGAAGCTTTCTTT
CASRRLTEAFF
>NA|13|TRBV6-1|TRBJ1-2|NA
TGTGCCAGCAGGCCTCGGGGGGCGGATGGCTACACCTTC
CASRPRGADGYTF
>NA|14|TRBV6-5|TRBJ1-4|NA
TGTGCCAGCAGTTACTCCGGGGGAGGGGAAAAACTGTTTTTT
CASSYSGGGEKLFF
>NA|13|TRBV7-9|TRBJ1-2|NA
TGTGCCAGCAGCCCCCGCGGAGACTATGGCTACACCTTC
CASSPRGDYGYTF
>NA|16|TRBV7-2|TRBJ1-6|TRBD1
TGTGCCAGCGGACGACAGGGGCCGTCTGGTAATTCACCCCTCCACTTT
CASGRQGPSGNSPLHF
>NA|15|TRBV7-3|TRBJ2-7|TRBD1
TGTGCCAGCAGCTTAGGGACAGGGTTTTCCTACGAGCAGTACTTC
CASSLGTGFSYEQYF
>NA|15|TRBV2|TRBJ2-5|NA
TGTGCCAGCAAGAGAGTAGGGGGGGCCGGAGAGACCCAGTACTTC
CASKRVGGAGETQYF
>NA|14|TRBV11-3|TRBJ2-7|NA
TGTGCCAGCAGCGGACCGGGACAAGATTACGAGCAGTACTTC
CASSGPGQDYEQYF
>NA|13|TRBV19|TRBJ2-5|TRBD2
TGTGCCAGTAGGAGCGGGGGAGGGGAGACCCAGTACTTC
CASRSGGGETQYF